The entry below describes one T cell receptor (beta chain). Its binding antigen is unknown. One base away there is no much larger clone; base qualities are not given. The same CDR3 arises from other DNA sequences in this sample as well. In this study, focal radiation therapy paired with CTLA-4 blockade (ipilimumab) was tested in patients who had chemo-refractory metastatic non-small-cell lung cancer. Library preparation was by the immunoSEQ multiplex PCR assay. TCRdb obtained this table from immuneACCESS and retained in-frame rearrangements with V and J assigned. These tables miss some clones; where compared with another copy, unresolved V genes account for less than half of the shortfall, and the remainder is unexplained. This sample is represented by roughly 80,000 clones; roughly 70% of them were singletons. Of the sample, around 10% is held by the ten largest clones. This entry belongs to a study of radiotherapy plus CTLA-4 blockade in lung cancer (dated by TCRdb to the late 2010s). Some background on the complete study: Among enrolled patients, under 20% had an objective response and approximately 30% reached disease control.

What the authors observed across the whole study: Increased serum interferon-beta after radiation, together with early dynamic changes in blood T cell clones, were reported to be the strongest predictors of response. After treatment with radiotherapy and ipilimumab, TCR clones that originated in tumors expanded in peripheral blood.

The TCR sequence derives from a human donor with non-small cell lung cancer whose response to radiotherapy plus ipilimumab could not be evaluated. The sample in question was peripheral blood, obtained from a patient treated with radiotherapy plus ipilimumab.

The nucleotide sequence reads TGTGCCAGCTCACCCACCGGGACAGGGGTTTCGTACGAGCAGTACTTC. Its translation is CASSPTGTGVSYEQYF. The V gene is TRBV18 and the J gene is TRBJ2-7; 10 nucleotides in the junction match TRBD1. Including the terminal cysteine and phenylalanine, the CDR3 comprises 16 residues. Of the read, only the CDR3 DNA is kept; its 48 bases are in frame from base 1. At the junction V is shortened by 3 bases and J by 4 bases; bases outside the gene matches: 9. The germline V gene supplies CDR1 KGHSH and CDR2 LQKENI.